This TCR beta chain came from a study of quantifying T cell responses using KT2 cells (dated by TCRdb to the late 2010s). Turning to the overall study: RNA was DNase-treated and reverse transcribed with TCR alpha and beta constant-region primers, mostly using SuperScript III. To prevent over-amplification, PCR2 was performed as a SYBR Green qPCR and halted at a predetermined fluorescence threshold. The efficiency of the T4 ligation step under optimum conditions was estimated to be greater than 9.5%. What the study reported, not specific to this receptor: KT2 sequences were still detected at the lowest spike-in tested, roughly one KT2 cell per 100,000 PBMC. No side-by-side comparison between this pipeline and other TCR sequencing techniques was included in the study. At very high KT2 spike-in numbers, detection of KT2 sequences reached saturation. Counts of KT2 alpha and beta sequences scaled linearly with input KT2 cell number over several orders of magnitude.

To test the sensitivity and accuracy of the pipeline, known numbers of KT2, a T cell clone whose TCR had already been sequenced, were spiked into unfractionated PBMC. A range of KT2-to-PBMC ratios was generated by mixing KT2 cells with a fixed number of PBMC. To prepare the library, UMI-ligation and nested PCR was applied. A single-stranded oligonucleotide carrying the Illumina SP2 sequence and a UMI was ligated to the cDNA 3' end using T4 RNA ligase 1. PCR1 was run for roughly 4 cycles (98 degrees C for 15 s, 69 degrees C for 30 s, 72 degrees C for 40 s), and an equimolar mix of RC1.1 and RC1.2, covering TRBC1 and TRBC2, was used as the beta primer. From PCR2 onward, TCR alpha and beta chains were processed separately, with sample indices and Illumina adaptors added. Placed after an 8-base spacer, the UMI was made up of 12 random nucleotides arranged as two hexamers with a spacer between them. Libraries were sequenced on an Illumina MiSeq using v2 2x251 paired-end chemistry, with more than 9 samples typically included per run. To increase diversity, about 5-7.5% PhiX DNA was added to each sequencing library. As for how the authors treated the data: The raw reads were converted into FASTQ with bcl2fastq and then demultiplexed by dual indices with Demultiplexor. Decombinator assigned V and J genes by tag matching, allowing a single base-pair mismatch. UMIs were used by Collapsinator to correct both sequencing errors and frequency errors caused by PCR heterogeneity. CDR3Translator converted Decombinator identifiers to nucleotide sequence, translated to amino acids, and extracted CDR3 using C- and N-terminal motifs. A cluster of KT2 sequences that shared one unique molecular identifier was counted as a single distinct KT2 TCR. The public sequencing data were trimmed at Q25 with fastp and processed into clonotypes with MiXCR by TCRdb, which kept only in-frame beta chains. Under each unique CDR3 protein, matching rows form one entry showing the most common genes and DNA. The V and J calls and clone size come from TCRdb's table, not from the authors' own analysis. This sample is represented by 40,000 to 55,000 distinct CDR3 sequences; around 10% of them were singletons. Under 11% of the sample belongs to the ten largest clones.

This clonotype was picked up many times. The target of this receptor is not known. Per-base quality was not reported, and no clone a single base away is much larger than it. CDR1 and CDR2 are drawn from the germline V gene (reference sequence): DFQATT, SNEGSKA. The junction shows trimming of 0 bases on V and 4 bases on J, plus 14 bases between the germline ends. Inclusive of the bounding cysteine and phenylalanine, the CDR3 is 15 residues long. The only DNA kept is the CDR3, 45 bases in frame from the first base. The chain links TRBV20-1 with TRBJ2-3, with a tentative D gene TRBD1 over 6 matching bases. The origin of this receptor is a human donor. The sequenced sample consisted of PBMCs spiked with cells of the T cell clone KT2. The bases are TGCAGTGCTAGAGAGCAGGGGACGGTCCCAGATACGCAGTATTTT. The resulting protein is CSAREQGTVPDTQYF.